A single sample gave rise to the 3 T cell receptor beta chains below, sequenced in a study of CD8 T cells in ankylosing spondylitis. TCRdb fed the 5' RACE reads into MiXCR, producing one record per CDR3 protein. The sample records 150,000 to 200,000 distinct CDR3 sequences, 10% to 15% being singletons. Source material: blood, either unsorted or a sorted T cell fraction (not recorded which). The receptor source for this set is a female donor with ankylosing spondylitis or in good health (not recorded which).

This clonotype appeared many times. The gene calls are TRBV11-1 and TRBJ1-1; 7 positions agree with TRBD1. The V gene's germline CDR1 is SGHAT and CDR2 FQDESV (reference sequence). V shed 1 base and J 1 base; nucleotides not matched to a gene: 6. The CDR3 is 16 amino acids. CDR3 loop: CASSLGTGARNTEAFF. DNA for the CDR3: TGTGCCAGCAGCTTAGGAACAGGGGCCAGGAACACTGAAGCTTTCTTT.

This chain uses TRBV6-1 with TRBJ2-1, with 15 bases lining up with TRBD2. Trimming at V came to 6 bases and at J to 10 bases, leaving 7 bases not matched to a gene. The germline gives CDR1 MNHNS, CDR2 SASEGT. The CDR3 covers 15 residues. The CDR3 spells CASSAAGLAGGEQFF. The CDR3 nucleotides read TGTGCCAGCAGCGCGGCGGGACTAGCGGGAGGAGAGCAGTTCTTC.

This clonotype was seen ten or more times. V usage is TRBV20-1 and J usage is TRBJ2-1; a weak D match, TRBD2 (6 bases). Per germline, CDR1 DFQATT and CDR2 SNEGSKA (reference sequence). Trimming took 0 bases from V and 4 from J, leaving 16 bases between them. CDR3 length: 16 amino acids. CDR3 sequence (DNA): TGCAGTGCTAGAGATCTCGGGACGGGGGTTTACAATGAGCAGTTCTTC. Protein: CSARDLGTGVYNEQFF.